This T cell receptor (beta chain) appears in the sequencing data of a study of control samples from healthy donors and cancer patients. The assay was immunoSEQ multiplex PCR, and TCRdb's table has in-frame clones only and misses some. The sample shows around 70,000 clones, approximately 87% of them seen only once. The TCR originated in a woman aged 50 to 65 with head and neck cancer. The sequenced material came from PBMCs.

CDR3 sequence reads: CASSPRLGTQQETQYF. CDR3 bases: TGCGCCAGCAGCCCACGTTTGGGGACACAACAAGAGACCCAGTACTTC. V and J are TRBV4-1 and TRBJ2-5; TRBD1 might be the D (6 bases). V lost 4 bases and J lost 2, with 17 bases in between. This CDR3 has 16 amino acids. Looked up from germline, CDR1 is MGHRA and CDR2 is YSYEKL.